This T cell receptor (beta chain) was found in a study of cytomegalovirus exposure and HLA in healthy donors. Concerning this clone itself: What it recognizes is unknown.

A multiplex PCR was run with 60 Vbeta primers and 13 Jbeta primers. Clones were sequenced by immunoSEQ multiplex PCR, and TCRdb holds only the in-frame ones, with some missing. The sample records under 150,000 clones, approximately 80% being singletons. General observations from the study: In a later analysis, V- and J-gene trimming of beta chains associated with a DCLRE1C missense variant, replicated independently.

There are 15 residues in the CDR3. CDR1 and CDR2 (germline): MGHRA, YSYEKL. V dropped 6 bases and J dropped 2; count of bases not matched to a gene: 7. Sequencing input: PBMCs. The TCR originated in a man in his late teens or twenties in good health and CMV-seronegative. V is TRBV4-1 and J is TRBJ1-2, with 9 bases matching TRBD1. This CDR3 reads CASRRTGAVNYGYTF. The CDR3 DNA follows: TGCGCCAGCAGACGGACAGGGGCAGTAAACTATGGCTACACCTTC.